The source of this TCR beta chain is a study of cytomegalovirus exposure and HLA in healthy donors. Study at large: From 150 million to 200 million T cells, an earlier analysis saw 120 million or so unique TCR beta sequences. Study findings and constraints: Later analysis associated a missense DCLRE1C variant with TCR beta V- and J-gene trimming. Near-uniform donor sequencing depth was presumed by presence/absence analyses.

With regard to this clone: Its antigen is undetermined.

Between the trimmed V and J ends, which lost 5 bases and 9 bases, there was a span of 14 bases. The V gene's germline CDR1 is MNHEY and CDR2 SMNVEV (reference sequence). The CDR3 loop spans 13 amino acids. Both 60 Vbeta primers and 13 Jbeta primers went into the PCR. Method: immunoSEQ multiplex PCR; TCRdb's copy keeps in-frame clones and lacks some. The table includes about 160,000 clones, 60% to 80% detected once. This chain joins TRBV27 and TRBJ1-5; D is ambiguous. The sample comprised PBMCs. The clonotype originates from a male donor in good health and CMV-seronegative. DNA of the CDR3: TGTGCCAGCAGTCACGACCCCACTAGGCCCCAGCATTTT. It yields the protein CASSHDPTRPQHF.